One sample yielded the 12 T cell receptor beta chains listed below, sequenced in a study of blood T cell repertoires in COVID-19. Measured with immunoSEQ multiplex PCR; TCRdb has only the in-frame clones, and not every one. Here the sample spans roughly 300,000 clones, roughly 83% being singletons. Sequencing was carried out using peripheral blood. These TCRs come from a human donor with COVID-19, enrolled during active disease. The donor label of this sample is uncertain.

The chain joins TRBV29-1 to TRBJ2-1; weak D call: TRBD1 (6 bases). The CDR3 runs 13 residues. Germline V gives CDR1 SQVTM, CDR2 ANQGSEA. V dropped 3 bases and J dropped 9 bases, with 15 bases sitting between them. Here the CDR3 DNA reads TGCAGCGTTGACGTGCAGGGGACGGGTGAGCAGTTCTTC. It translates to CSVDVQGTGEQFF.

The chain joins TRBV7-2 to TRBJ1-1, with 10 positions matching TRBD1. The germline V gene has CDR1 SGHTA and CDR2 FQGNSA. The CDR3 covers 19 residues. V shed 1 base and J 3 bases; nucleotides not matched to a gene: 14. CDR3 region: CASSLDRSGTGARDTEAFF. CDR3 DNA: TGTGCCAGCAGCTTAGACCGATCCGGGACAGGGGCGAGGGACACTGAAGCTTTCTTT.

The rearrangement joins TRBV7-8 to TRBJ2-7; possible D gene TRBD1, 6 bases. The CDR3 is made up of 16 amino acids. CDR1 is SGHVS, CDR2 FQNEAQ, per germline. V lost 0 bases and J lost 2, with 14 bases in between. CDR3 amino acids: CASSLATGTTPYEQYF. CDR3 nucleotide sequence: TGTGCCAGCAGCTTAGCAACCGGGACAACACCCTACGAGCAGTACTTC.

J is TRBJ2-1 and V is TRBV3-1 (or the pseudogene TRBV3-2); 7 bases agree with TRBD2. The V gene's germline CDR1 is LGHDT and CDR2 YNNKEL (reference sequence). V was clipped by 1 base and J by 8 bases; unmatched bases: 2. This CDR3 is 13 amino acids long. Here the CDR3 DNA reads TGTGCCAGCAGCCAAGTCCGGGGGGATGAGCAGTTCTTC. It translates to CASSQVRGDEQFF.

The CDR3 protein is CASSLVAGGNEKLFF. For the CDR3, the DNA is TGTGCCAGCAGCTTAGTTGCAGGGGGTAATGAAAAACTGTTTTTT. This chain links TRBV7-2 with TRBJ1-4, with TRBD1 matching over 7 bases. This CDR3 contains 15 residues. Trimming removed 1 base from V and 4 bases from J; junction bases left unmatched: 3. Germline loops: CDR1 SGHTA, CDR2 FQGNSA.

This clone was picked up a small number of times. The chain carries TRBV5-8 and TRBJ1-5; no clear D gene. The CDR3 runs 12 residues. V lost 4 bases, J lost 4 bases, and 6 bases lay in between. The germline gives CDR1 SGHTS, CDR2 YDEGEE. CDR3 sequence: CASSPRNQPQHF. CDR3 in DNA: TGTGCCAGCAGCCCCCGGAATCAGCCCCAGCATTTT.

This rearrangement joins TRBV28 to TRBJ2-7; 9 positions match TRBD2. This CDR3 is built from 19 residues. With V trimmed by 1 base and J by 2 bases, 15 bases remained unmatched. CDR1 and CDR2 from the germline V gene are MDHEN and SYDVKM. The CDR3: CASSLLPSGVPYRTYEQYF. DNA for the CDR3: TGTGCCAGCAGTTTATTACCTAGCGGGGTACCATATCGAACCTACGAGCAGTACTTC. Using reference TRBV28 and TRBJ2-7 for the parts outside the CDR3, the full variable domain is DVKVTQSSRYLVKRTGEKVFLECVQDMDHENMFWYRQDPGLGLRLIYFSYDVKMKEKGDIPEGYSVSREKKERFSLILESASTNQTSMYLCASSLLPSGVPYRTYEQYFGPGTRLTVT.

This rearrangement joins TRBV9 to TRBJ2-3, with 14 bases matching TRBD2. Germline V gives CDR1 SGDLS, CDR2 YYNGEE. The CDR3 is 16 residues long. The V segment lost 5 bases and the J segment 4 bases; nucleotides outside the gene matches: 6. CDR3 amino acids: CASSLGLAGVADTQYF. For the CDR3, the DNA is TGTGCCAGCAGTTTGGGACTAGCGGGAGTCGCAGATACGCAGTATTTT.

V is TRBV19 and J is TRBJ2-7; 7 bases are shared with TRBD1. V lost 7 bases to trimming and J lost 5 bases; unmatched junction nucleotides: 11. The CDR3 is 14 amino acids. Germline V gene lookup returns CDR1 LNHDA and CDR2 SQIVND (reference sequence). The CDR3: CASKGHRGRDEQYF. The CDR3, as DNA: TGTGCCAGTAAAGGCCACAGGGGTCGGGACGAGCAGTACTTC.

This rearrangement joins TRBV7-9 to TRBJ2-1; no definite D call. The CDR3 has 15 amino acids. In germline, CDR1 is SEHNR, CDR2 FQNEAQ (reference sequence). The V end was cut by 0 bases, the J end by 0 bases, with 6 bases between. The CDR3 protein is CASSLAHSSYNEQFF. CDR3 DNA: TGTGCCAGCAGCTTAGCGCATAGCTCCTACAATGAGCAGTTCTTC.

V gene TRBV4-1 combines with J gene TRBJ1-1; TRBD1 might be the D (5 bases). There are 17 residues in the CDR3. Germline-derived CDR1 and CDR2 are MGHRA and YSYEKL. V shed 0 bases and J shed 1 base, with 15 bases lying between them. CDR3 amino acids: CASSQDTIRQGNTEAFF. In DNA, the CDR3 is TGCGCCAGCAGCCAAGACACGATTCGGCAGGGGAACACTGAAGCTTTCTTT.

The chain recombines TRBV5-6 with TRBJ2-3; D might be TRBD2 (5 bases). The V and J ends lost 0 bases and 2 bases respectively, with 13 bases between them. Germline V gives CDR1 SGHDT, CDR2 YYEEEE. This CDR3 has 16 amino acids. CDR3 nucleotides: TGTGCCAGCAGCTTGGGAGCCGAGCGGCCCACAGATACGCAGTATTTT. Encoded protein: CASSLGAERPTDTQYF.